Listed below are T cell receptor beta chains from one sample, sequenced in a study of T cell repertoires in cytomegalovirus infection. TCRdb redid the calling of the reads with MiXCR, one entry per CDR3 protein. The repertoire has some 180,000 distinct CDR3 sequences, about a tenth of them found once; the top ten carry about 4.2%. Sequencing was performed on PBMCs. The receptors were gathered from a human donor in good health (CMV status not recorded). Some clones in this sample may be carry-over from other donors' samples. The CDR3 runs from the conserved cysteine through the conserved F or W. The D gene is left open where the match is weak. The size entry is marked missing in some rows and otherwise reads once, few, many or a size class.

j_call | clone_size | v_call | d_call | cdr3_aa | cdr3_nt
TRBJ2-3 | many | TRBV27 | NA | CASSSRLGPTDTQYF | TGTGCCAGCAGTTCGAGACTTGGACCCACAGATACGCAGTATTTT
TRBJ2-5 | few | TRBV27 | NA | CASSPNPGGAQETQYF | TGTGCCAGCAGCCCCAATCCTGGCGGAGCCCAAGAGACCCAGTACTTC
TRBJ2-3 | many | TRBV7-2 | NA | CASSPWRDGSTDTQYF | TGTGCCAGCAGCCCGTGGAGGGACGGTAGCACAGATACGCAGTATTTT
TRBJ2-7 | many | TRBV7-9 | NA | CASSLAGLGEQYF | TGTGCCAGCAGCTTAGCGGGGTTGGGCGAGCAGTACTTC
TRBJ2-7 | many | TRBV27 | NA | CASSSRTYEQYF | TGTGCCAGCAGTTCCAGAACCTACGAGCAGTACTTC
TRBJ1-1 | few | TRBV29-1 | NA | CSSDKNTEAFF | TGCAGCTCCGATAAAAACACTGAAGCTTTCTTT
TRBJ2-1 | many | TRBV7-7 | NA | CASSPIGNEQFF | TGTGCCAGCAGCCCCATCGGCAATGAGCAGTTCTTC
TRBJ1-6 | NA | TRBV2 | NA | CASSYLGAAYNSPLHF | TGTGCCAGCAGCTATCTCGGAGCAGCTTATAATTCACCCCTCCACTTT
TRBJ2-3 | many | TRBV11-2 | NA | CASSSGMQRAADTQYF | TGTGCCAGCAGCTCCGGGATGCAGCGGGCCGCAGATACGCAGTATTTT
TRBJ2-4 | NA | TRBV28 | TRBD2 | CASSGGGAKNIQYF | TGTGCCAGCAGTGGGGGGGGTGCCAAAAACATTCAGTACTTC
TRBJ1-5 | many | TRBV7-4 | NA | CASSLRQHNQPQHF | TGTGCCAGCAGCCTTCGACAGCACAATCAGCCCCAGCATTTT
TRBJ1-1 | many | TRBV7-9 | NA | CASSLVVSNTEAFF | TGTGCCAGCAGCTTAGTGGTCTCGAACACTGAAGCTTTCTTT
TRBJ1-1 | few | TRBV5-1 | NA | CASSPSRGPNTEAFF | TGCGCCAGCAGCCCATCTAGGGGACCGAACACTGAAGCTTTCTTT
TRBJ1-5 | few | TRBV12-3/TRBV12-4 | NA | CASSAGWVRSQHF | TGTGCCAGCAGCGCGGGCTGGGTCCGGTCCCAGCATTTT
TRBJ2-3 | many | TRBV7-2 | TRBD1 | CASSPGQGPGPDTQYF | TGTGCCAGCAGCCCCGGACAGGGTCCCGGCCCGGATACGCAGTATTTT
TRBJ1-6 | many | TRBV28 | NA | CASSSQDIVRGEGPLHF | TGTGCCAGCAGTTCGCAAGACATAGTCAGGGGAGAGGGACCCCTCCACTTT
TRBJ2-3 | few | TRBV29-1 | NA | CSALADTQYF | TGCAGCGCCCTAGCGGATACGCAGTATTTT
TRBJ2-2 | few | TRBV7-8 | NA | CASSLVARDPTGELFF | TGTGCCAGCAGCTTAGTGGCCAGGGATCCCACCGGGGAGCTGTTTTTT
TRBJ1-2 | many | TRBV6-1 | TRBD1 | CASSGQGLDGYTF | TGTGCCAGCAGTGGACAGGGGCTGGATGGCTACACCTTC
TRBJ1-2 | NA | TRBV7-9 | TRBD1 | CASSRKDRDLIYGYTF | TGTGCCAGCAGCCGGAAAGACAGGGACCTTATCTATGGCTACACCTTC
TRBJ2-5 | NA | TRBV24-1 | NA | CATRGGTQETQYF | TGTGCCACCCGCGGAGGGACCCAAGAGACCCAGTACTTC
TRBJ1-2 | few | TRBV5-1 | NA | CASSLGARGGWTTNYGYTF | TGCGCCAGCAGCTTGGGTGCGAGAGGGGGTTGGACGACTAACTATGGCTACACCTTC
TRBJ1-4 | many | TRBV7-8 | NA | CASSPDRGSNEKLFF | TGTGCCAGCAGCCCTGACCGGGGATCTAATGAAAAACTGTTTTTT